This TCR beta chain is drawn from a study of T cell responses to AZD1222 COVID-19 vaccine. Findings and limits, study-wide: Two doses of AZD1222 preceded a rise in Spike-specific TCR breadth and depth. Nearly half of spike-specific TCRs reportedly go after variant regions that carry no mutations.

Measured with immunoSEQ multiplex PCR; TCRdb has only the in-frame clones, and not every one. This table holds fewer than 200,000 clones, roughly 89% found once. Second doses were pooled across both intervals (about 4 or about 12 weeks). Germline loops: CDR1 SNHLY, CDR2 FYNNEI. The CDR3 spans 14 residues. V shed 6 bases and J 6 bases; nucleotides not matched to a gene: 5. Concerning this clone itself: The antigen remains undetermined.

This receptor was identified in an adult who received the AZD1222 COVID-19 vaccine. The sample was peripheral blood, taken 28 days after the second AZD1222 dose. This rearrangement joins TRBV2 to TRBJ2-1, with 10 positions matching TRBD1. The CDR3 protein is CASRRGTGANEQFF. The CDR3 nucleotides read TGTGCCAGCAGGAGAGGGACAGGGGCCAATGAGCAGTTCTTC.